This T cell receptor beta chain emerged from a study of T cell repertoires in cytomegalovirus infection. V shed 5 bases and J shed 0 bases, with 14 bases lying between them. Germline V gene lookup returns CDR1 LNHNV and CDR2 YYDKDF (reference sequence). The CDR3 has 16 residues. TCRdb re-derived calls from the reads in MiXCR, one entry per CDR3 protein. The repertoire has about 360,000 distinct CDR3 sequences, roughly 34% of them found once; the top ten carry about 14%. This clonotype was seen a handful of times. The target antigen is unknown. Source: cultured PBMCs, taken from culture after CMV antigen stimulation. The TCR originated in a human donor in good health (CMV status not recorded). Some clones in this sample may be carry-over from other donors' samples. The gene calls are TRBV15 and TRBJ2-1; a weak D match, TRBD2 (6 bases). CDR3 protein: CATSGFGRNSYNEQFF. In DNA, the CDR3 is TGTGCCACCAGCGGTTTCGGGAGAAACTCCTACAATGAGCAGTTCTTC.